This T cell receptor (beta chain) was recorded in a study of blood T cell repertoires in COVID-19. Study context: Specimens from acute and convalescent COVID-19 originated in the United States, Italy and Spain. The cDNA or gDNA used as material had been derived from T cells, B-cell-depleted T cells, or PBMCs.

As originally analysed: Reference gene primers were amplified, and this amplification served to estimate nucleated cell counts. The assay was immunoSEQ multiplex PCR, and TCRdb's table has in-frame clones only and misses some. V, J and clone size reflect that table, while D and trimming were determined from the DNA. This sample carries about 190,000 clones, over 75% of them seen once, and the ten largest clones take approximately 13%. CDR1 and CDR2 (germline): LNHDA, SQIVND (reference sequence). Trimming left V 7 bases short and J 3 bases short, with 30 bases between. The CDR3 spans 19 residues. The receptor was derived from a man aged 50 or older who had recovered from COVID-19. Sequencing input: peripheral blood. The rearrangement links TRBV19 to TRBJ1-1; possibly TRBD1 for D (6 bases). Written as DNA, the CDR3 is TGTGCCAGTAAGACGCCGGGACAAGGACTTCACGGGGGGGACACTGAAGCTTTCTTT. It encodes CASKTPGQGLHGGDTEAFF.